One sample yielded the 16 T cell receptor beta chains listed below, sequenced in a study of cytomegalovirus exposure and HLA in healthy donors. PCR was performed using 60 Vbeta and 13 Jbeta primers. TCRdb's table, derived via immunoSEQ multiplex PCR, lists solely in-frame clones and lacks some. The table shows 100,000 or so clones, with about four fifths occurring only once. Sequenced sample: PBMCs. The receptors were gathered from a woman aged 40 to 50 in good health and CMV-seronegative.

This chain joins TRBV28 and TRBJ1-3; weak D call: TRBD1 (6 bases). Trimming removed 2 bases from V and 4 bases from J, with 9 bases in between. The CDR3 covers 14 residues. Per the germline V gene, CDR1 is MDHEN and CDR2 is SYDVKM. The CDR3, as DNA: TGTGCCAGCAGTTTAGGTCAGGGGGGAAACACCATATATTTT. Its protein is CASSLGQGGNTIYF.

As regards this clone: An end of the junction differs from the germline gene, which may be a read error. The chain joins TRBV7-9 to TRBJ1-1, with no clear D. From germline, CDR1 is SEHNR and CDR2 FQNEAQ (reference sequence). The CDR3 spans 13 residues. The CDR3 DNA reads as TGTTCCAGCAGCTTATATACTAACACTGAAGCTTTCTTT. This sequence encodes CSSSLYTNTEAFF.

The chain joins TRBV6-1 to TRBJ1-2; TRBD1 is a possible D gene (6 bases). This CDR3 contains 14 residues. Deletions cut 4 bases from V and 4 bases from J, with 13 bases between. The germline gives CDR1 MNHNS, CDR2 SASEGT. Written as DNA, the CDR3 is TGTGCCAGCAGTGGTATCGGGACACCCTATGGCTACACCTTC. Protein sequence: CASSGIGTPYGYTF.

The chain joins TRBV28 to TRBJ2-3; maybe TRBD2 (5 bases). The germline V and J ends were trimmed by 6 bases and 2 bases, with 12 bases remaining between them. The germline gives CDR1 MDHEN, CDR2 SYDVKM. This CDR3 region has 14 residues. In DNA form, the CDR3 reads TGTGCCAGCAGCTCCGGGATCAACACAGATACGCAGTATTTT. Amino acid sequence: CASSSGINTDTQYF. Based on the CDR3 plus reference TRBV28 and TRBJ2-3, the full variable domain is DVKVTQSSRYLVKRTGEKVFLECVQDMDHENMFWYRQDPGLGLRLIYFSYDVKMKEKGDIPEGYSVSREKKERFSLILESASTNQTSMYLCASSSGINTDTQYFGPGTRLTVL.

This chain joins TRBV30 and TRBJ2-7; TRBD1 aligns across 12 bases. Germline CDR1 reads GTSNPN; CDR2 reads SVGIG (reference sequence). V was pared by 0 bases and J by 2 bases, with 2 bases of the junction left unmatched. The CDR3 length is 15 residues. The CDR3 sequence: CAWSVGTGGPYEQYF. The CDR3 coding sequence is TGTGCCTGGAGTGTAGGGACAGGGGGCCCCTACGAGCAGTACTTC.

A single count supports this clone. The J gene is TRBJ1-4, the V gene TRBV30, with 11 nucleotides matching TRBD1. J gave up 6 bases and V 1 base, and 4 bases lay outside the gene matches. Looked up from germline, CDR1 is GTSNPN and CDR2 is SVGIG (reference sequence). CDR3 length: 15 amino acids. CDR3 amino acids: CAWSEDRGRDEKLFF. The DNA for the CDR3 is TGTGCCTGGAGTGAGGACAGGGGGCGCGATGAAAAACTGTTTTTT.

For this clone: The junction does not match germline at one end; this may be a read error. The chain couples TRBV7-9 to TRBJ2-5; 9 bases map to TRBD2. The germline CDR1 and CDR2 sequences are SEHNR and FQNEAQ (reference sequence). The CDR3 covers 13 residues. The CDR3 protein is CSSSSGGGETQYF. CDR3 in DNA: TGTTCCAGCAGTAGCGGGGGTGGGGAGACCCAGTACTTC.

This clone appeared a few times. This sequence joins TRBV30 and TRBJ1-2; no definite D call. The V gene lost 3 bases and the J gene lost 7 bases, with 18 bases spanning the gap. The germline CDR1 and CDR2 sequences are GTSNPN and SVGIG (reference sequence). The CDR3 loop spans 14 amino acids. The CDR3 nucleotides read TGTGCCTGGAGGCGCCGAGGATTAGAGGTTGGCTACACCTTC. Translating gives CAWRRRGLEVGYTF.

This chain uses TRBV9 with TRBJ2-5; 10 bases are a match to TRBD2. CDR1 and CDR2 from the germline V gene are SGDLS and YYNGEE. The junction had 9 bases not matched to a gene; V was cut back by 0 bases and J by 4 bases. The CDR3 is 17 amino acids. The CDR3 nucleotides read TGTGCCAGCAGCGTAGGGGCAGCGGGGGGGCCGGGAGAGACCCAGTACTTC. Translating it yields CASSVGAAGGPGETQYF.

The CDR3 nucleotides read TGCGCCAGCAGCCAAGGTATCGGAGACGGATACGAGCAGTACTTC. It is translated as CASSQGIGDGYEQYF. The V call is TRBV4-3, the J call TRBJ2-7; no clear D. Trimming left V 1 base short and J 4 bases short, with 14 bases between. CDR3 length equals 15 residues. Germline lookup yields CDR1 LGHNA and CDR2 YSLEER.

The chain carries TRBV6-6 and TRBJ1-3; D is unresolved. The length of the CDR3 is 15 residues. Trimming shortened V by 6 bases and J by 8 bases, and 20 bases separated the two germline ends. Germline lookup yields CDR1 MNHNY and CDR2 SVGAGI (reference sequence). DNA for the CDR3: TGTGCCAGCAGGAACTGGGCCGGGAGTGATGACACCATATATTTT. Translating it yields CASRNWAGSDDTIYF.

This chain connects TRBV11-2 to TRBJ1-2; TRBD1 might be the D (6 bases). V was cut by 1 base and J by 6 bases, with 12 bases left in between. The germline gives CDR1 SGHAT, CDR2 FQNNGV. CDR3 length: 14 amino acids. The CDR3, as DNA: TGTGCCAGCAGCTTAGGAACAGGGAGGGATGGCTACACCTTC. Translation gives CASSLGTGRDGYTF.

The chain uses TRBV5-1 and TRBJ1-1; TRBD1 aligns across 7 bases. CDR3 size: 15 residues. CDR1 is SGHRS, CDR2 YFSETQ, per germline. V lost 0 bases to trimming and J lost 2 bases; unmatched junction nucleotides: 4. The CDR3 sequence is CASSLGQGVNTEAFF. The DNA for the CDR3 is TGCGCCAGCAGCTTGGGGCAGGGGGTTAACACTGAAGCTTTCTTT.

The V and J genes are TRBV27 and TRBJ1-6; no reliable D call. Germline V gene data show CDR1 as MNHEY and CDR2 as SMNVEV (reference sequence). V shed 3 bases and J shed 0 bases, with 21 bases lying between them. The CDR3 has 20 amino acids. The CDR3 is CASSFSGRTSISSYNSPLHF. CDR3 nucleotide sequence: TGTGCCAGCAGTTTTTCCGGTCGAACCTCCATTAGCTCCTATAATTCACCCCTCCACTTT.

This chain's CDR3 is CASSRGGESKNIQYF. The CDR3 DNA sequence: TGTGCCAGCAGCCGGGGGGGGGAATCCAAAAACATTCAGTACTTC. The chain carries TRBV6-5 and TRBJ2-4, with 8 bases that match TRBD2. The ends lost 6 bases at V and 2 bases at J; junction bases unmatched: 6. Germline V gene lookup returns CDR1 MNHEY and CDR2 SVGAGI. The length of the CDR3 is 15 residues.

The chain is built from TRBV6-1 and TRBJ2-7; 11 nucleotides match TRBD1. This CDR3 spans 12 amino acids. V dropped 6 bases and J dropped 6; count of bases not matched to a gene: 1. Looked up from germline, CDR1 is MNHNS and CDR2 is SASEGT. CDR3 in amino acids: CASRDRGREQYF. CDR3 in DNA: TGTGCCAGCAGGGACAGGGGGCGCGAGCAGTACTTC.